This T cell receptor (beta chain) emerged from a study of T-cell memory formation after mild COVID-19. The V gene lost 1 base and the J gene lost 1 base, with 7 bases spanning the gap. Germline V lookup: CDR1 LNHNV, CDR2 YYDKDF (reference sequence). The CDR3 is 14 amino acids. TCRdb fed the 5' RACE reads into MiXCR, producing one record per CDR3 protein. This table holds approximately 60,000 distinct CDR3 sequences, more than 9% found once. This clonotype was detected ten times or more. The clonotype comes from a young man who had mild COVID-19 (a few samples of this study predate the infection). Cell type and time point are not known. The source material was PBMCs or a T cell subset sorted from them (not recorded which). This chain connects TRBV15 to TRBJ1-1, with no clear D. CDR3 protein: CATSRGTRNTEAFF. The CDR3 DNA reads TGTGCCACCAGCAGAGGGACGCGGAACACTGAAGCTTTCTTT.